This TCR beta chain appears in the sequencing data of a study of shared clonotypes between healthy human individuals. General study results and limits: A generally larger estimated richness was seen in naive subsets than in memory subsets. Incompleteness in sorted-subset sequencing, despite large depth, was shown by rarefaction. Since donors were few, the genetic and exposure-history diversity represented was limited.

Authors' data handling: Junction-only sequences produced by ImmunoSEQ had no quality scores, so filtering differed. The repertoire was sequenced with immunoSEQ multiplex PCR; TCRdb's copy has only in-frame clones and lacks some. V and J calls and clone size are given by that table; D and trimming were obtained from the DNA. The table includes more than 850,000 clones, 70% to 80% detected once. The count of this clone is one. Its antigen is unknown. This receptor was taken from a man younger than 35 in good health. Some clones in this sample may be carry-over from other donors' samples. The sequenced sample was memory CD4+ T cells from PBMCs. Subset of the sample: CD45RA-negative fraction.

The CDR3 DNA reads TGTGCCATCAGGGCCCAACCGGGACAGGGAACCGCGAACACCGGGGAGCTGTTTTTT. As protein: CAIRAQPGQGTANTGELFF. The chain joins TRBV10-3 to TRBJ2-2; 9 nucleotides match TRBD1. Germline lookup yields CDR1 ENHRY and CDR2 SYGVKD. Germline trimming cut 6 bases from V and 0 bases from J; bases unmatched to any gene: 14. CDR3 size: 19 residues.